Shown below are 18 T cell receptor beta chains from a single sample sequenced in a study of blood T cell repertoires in COVID-19. Only in-frame clones appear in the TCRdb table, and some are missing; sequencing was by immunoSEQ multiplex PCR. Of more than 110,000 clones in the sample, around 80% were seen once. The specimen was peripheral blood. The receptors here all came from a man aged 60 to 75 with acute or convalescent COVID-19.

V gene TRBV5-4 combines with J gene TRBJ1-1, with TRBD1 matching over 9 bases. Per the germline V gene, CDR1 is SGHNT and CDR2 is YYREEE (reference sequence). The CDR3 loop spans 15 amino acids. V was pared by 1 base and J by 1 base, with 2 bases of the junction left unmatched. CDR3 in DNA: TGTGCCAGCAGCTTGCCGGGACAGGGGAACACTGAAGCTTTCTTT. Its protein product is CASSLPGQGNTEAFF.

This chain links TRBV18 with TRBJ1-2; D might be TRBD1 (6 bases). This CDR3 contains 13 residues. Per germline, CDR1 KGHSH and CDR2 LQKENI. The V gene lost 4 bases and the J gene lost 2 bases, with 8 bases spanning the gap. In DNA, the CDR3 is TGTGCCAGCTCACGGGACAACAACTATGGCTACACCTTC. This translates into CASSRDNNYGYTF.

In its sample, this clone was seen once. The chain links TRBV9 to TRBJ2-2; D is possibly TRBD1 (5 bases). CDR1 and CDR2 from the germline V gene are SGDLS and YYNGEE. Trimming left V 4 bases short and J 8 bases short, with 12 bases between. This CDR3 comprises 13 residues. The CDR3: CASSPQGPGELFF. The CDR3 region has the DNA TGTGCCAGCAGCCCGCAGGGCCCTGGGGAGCTGTTTTTT.

The genes are TRBV23-1 and TRBJ2-1; D not certain. TRBV23-1 is annotated as an ORF whose role is uncertain. Deletions cut 3 bases from V and 6 bases from J, with 9 bases between. CDR3 length: 13 amino acids. The CDR3 DNA is TGCGCCAGCAGTCATCTTGGCTGCAATGAGCAGTTCTTC. Its protein is CASSHLGCNEQFF.

The CDR3 loop reads CASSLIRGGYSNQPQHF. CDR3 nucleotides: TGTGCCAGCAGTTTAATAAGAGGGGGCTATAGCAATCAGCCCCAGCATTTT. The chain has TRBV28 and TRBJ1-5; TRBD1 agrees at 7 bases. Germline CDR1 MDHEN, CDR2 SYDVKM. CDR3 length: 17 amino acids. Trimming removed 2 bases from V and 0 bases from J; junction bases left unmatched: 7.

The chain joins TRBV19 to TRBJ1-4; TRBD1 matches at 7 bases. The CDR3 sequence is 13 residues long. Per the germline V gene, CDR1 is LNHDA and CDR2 is SQIVND (reference sequence). The V and J ends lost 5 bases and 4 bases, in that order; junction bases with no gene match: 1. The CDR3 nucleotides read TGTGCCAGTAGTGGGACAGTTAATGAAAAACTGTTTTTT. It specifies CASSGTVNEKLFF.

The CDR3 sequence is CASSRGQGAINEQYF. In nucleotides, the CDR3 is TGTGCCAGCAGCCGTGGACAGGGGGCGATCAACGAGCAGTACTTC. The chain links TRBV11-3 to TRBJ2-7; 11 bases agree with TRBD1. The CDR3 covers 15 residues. Per germline, CDR1 SGHNT and CDR2 YENEEA. V dropped 5 bases and J dropped 5; count of bases not matched to a gene: 8.

This chain links TRBV28 with TRBJ2-1; D perhaps matches TRBD2 (5 bases). V was trimmed by 7 bases and J by 4 bases, leaving 14 bases between them. Germline values: CDR1 MDHEN, CDR2 SYDVKM. This CDR3 region has 14 residues. This chain's CDR3 is CASKGADFYNEQFF. CDR3 bases: TGTGCCAGCAAGGGAGCGGACTTTTACAATGAGCAGTTCTTC.

V and J are TRBV7-6 and TRBJ2-1; a weak D match, TRBD2 (6 bases). Trimming cost V 5 bases and J 7 bases, with 24 bases left between them. The CDR3 totals 17 residues. From germline, CDR1 is SGHVS and CDR2 FNYEAQ. The CDR3 region has the DNA TGTGCCAGCAGCCCCGGTGTGGCGGGGAGACGGCTAAATGAGCAGTTCTTC. Encoded protein: CASSPGVAGRRLNEQFF.

The chain joins TRBV6-5 to TRBJ2-7; TRBD2 matches 10 bases. The CDR3 totals 14 residues. Trimming took 5 bases from V and 0 from J; bases not matched to a gene: 1. CDR1 is MNHEY and CDR2 is SVGAGI in the germline V gene. The CDR3 nucleotides are TGTGCCAGCAGTCGGACTAGCGGCTCCTACGAGCAGTACTTC. This translates into CASSRTSGSYEQYF.

V and J are TRBV5-1 and TRBJ1-1; D uncertain. CDR3 length equals 13 residues. Trimming removed 4 bases from V and 5 bases from J, with 12 bases in between. Germline V lookup: CDR1 SGHRS, CDR2 YFSETQ. Written as DNA, the CDR3 is TGCGCCAGCAGCCCCGCGCTGGTGACTGAAGCTTTCTTT. It yields the protein CASSPALVTEAFF.

This clone appeared once. CDR3 DNA: TGTGCCTGTAGCGGGGGTTCTAGCACAGATACGCAGTATTTT. As protein: CACSGGSSTDTQYF. This chain uses TRBV30 with TRBJ2-3; TRBD2 matches 9 bases. V was pared by 6 bases and J by 0 bases, with 4 bases of the junction left unmatched. CDR1 is GTSNPN and CDR2 is SVGIG in the germline V gene (reference sequence). This CDR3 has 14 amino acids.

This chain uses TRBV12-3 or TRBV12-4 with TRBJ2-7, with D possibly TRBD1 on 6 matching bases. The CDR3 totals 12 residues. Trimming took off 4 bases at V and 4 bases at J, with 8 bases between the two ends. CDR3: CASSWQGYEQYF. CDR3 DNA sequence: TGTGCCAGCAGTTGGCAGGGGTACGAGCAGTACTTC.

The V call is TRBV12-3 or TRBV12-4, the J call TRBJ1-1, with a tentative D call TRBD1 (5 bases). Trimming removed 0 bases at V and 7 bases at J, with 9 bases between. The CDR3 extends over 13 amino acids. DNA of the CDR3: TGTGCCAGCAGTTTAGCGCGGGGGAATGAAGCTTTCTTT. This translates into CASSLARGNEAFF.

The chain recombines TRBV7-9 with TRBJ1-1; D gene ambiguous. CDR3 length equals 14 residues. CDR1 SEHNR and CDR2 FQNEAQ come from the germline V gene (reference sequence). The germline V and J ends were trimmed by 1 base and 1 base, with 7 bases remaining between them. The CDR3 sequence: CASSLDFRNTEAFF. In DNA form, the CDR3 reads TGTGCCAGCAGCTTAGATTTCCGGAACACTGAAGCTTTCTTT.

In its sample, this clone was seen once. The chain carries TRBV29-1 and TRBJ1-4, with D possibly matching TRBD1 (5 bases). This CDR3 has 14 amino acids. V was cut by 0 bases and J by 6 bases, with 11 bases left in between. CDR1 is SQVTM and CDR2 is ANQGSEA in the germline V gene. The CDR3 DNA reads as TGCAGCGTTGAAGAAAGGGGAATGGATGAAAAACTGTTTTTT. This gives the protein CSVEERGMDEKLFF.

This chain joins TRBV28 and TRBJ1-2, with a tentative D call TRBD1 (5 bases). This CDR3 has 15 amino acids. CDR1 is MDHEN and CDR2 is SYDVKM in the germline V gene. Trimming took off 2 bases at V and 2 bases at J, with 12 bases between the two ends. In DNA, the CDR3 is TGTGCCAGCAGTTTACTGAGACAGTCAAACTATGGCTACACCTTC. Translation gives CASSLLRQSNYGYTF.

The rearrangement joins TRBV5-4 to TRBJ2-7; a possible D gene is TRBD1 (6 bases). CDR3 size: 14 residues. CDR1 and CDR2 from the germline V gene are SGHNT and YYREEE (reference sequence). V lost 4 bases and J 2 bases, leaving 13 bases between the germline ends. The CDR3 DNA reads as TGTGCCAGCAGCGTTGGGACAACCACCTACGAGCAGTACTTC. This gives the protein CASSVGTTTYEQYF.